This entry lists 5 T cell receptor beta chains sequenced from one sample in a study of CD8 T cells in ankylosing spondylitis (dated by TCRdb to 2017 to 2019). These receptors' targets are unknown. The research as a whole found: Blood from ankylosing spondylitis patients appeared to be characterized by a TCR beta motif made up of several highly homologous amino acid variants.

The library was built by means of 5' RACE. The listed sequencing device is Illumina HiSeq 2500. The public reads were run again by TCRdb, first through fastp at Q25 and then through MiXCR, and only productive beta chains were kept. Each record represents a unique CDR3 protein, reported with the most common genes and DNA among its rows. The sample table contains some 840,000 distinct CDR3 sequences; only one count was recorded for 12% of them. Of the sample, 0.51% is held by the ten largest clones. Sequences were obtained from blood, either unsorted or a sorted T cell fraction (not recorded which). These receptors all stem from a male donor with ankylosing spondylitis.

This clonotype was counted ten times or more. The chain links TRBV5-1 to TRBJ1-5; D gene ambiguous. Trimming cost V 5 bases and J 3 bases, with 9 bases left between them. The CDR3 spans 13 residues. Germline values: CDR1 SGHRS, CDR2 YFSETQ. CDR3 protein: CASRAAVNQPQHF. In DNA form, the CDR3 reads TGCGCCAGCAGGGCGGCAGTCAATCAGCCCCAGCATTTT.

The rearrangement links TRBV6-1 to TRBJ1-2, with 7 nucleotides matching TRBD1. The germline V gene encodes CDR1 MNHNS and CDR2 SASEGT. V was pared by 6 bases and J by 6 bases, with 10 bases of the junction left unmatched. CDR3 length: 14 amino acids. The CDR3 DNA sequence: TGTGCCAGCAGCCCCGGACAGGCATGGAATGGCTACACCTTC. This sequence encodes CASSPGQAWNGYTF.

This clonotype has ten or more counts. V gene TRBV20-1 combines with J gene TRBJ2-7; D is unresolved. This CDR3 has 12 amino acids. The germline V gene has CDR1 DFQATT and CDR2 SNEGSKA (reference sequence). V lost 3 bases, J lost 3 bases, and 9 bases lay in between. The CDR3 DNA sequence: TGCAGTGCTAGTCGGACGAACTACGAGCAGTACTTC. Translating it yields CSASRTNYEQYF.

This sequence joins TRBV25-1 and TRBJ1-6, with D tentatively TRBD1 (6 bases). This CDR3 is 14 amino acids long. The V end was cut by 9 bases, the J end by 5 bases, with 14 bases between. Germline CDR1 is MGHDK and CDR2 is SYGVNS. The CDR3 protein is CASMADRNNSPLHF. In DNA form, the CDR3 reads TGTGCCAGTATGGCCGACAGGAATAATTCACCCCTCCACTTT.

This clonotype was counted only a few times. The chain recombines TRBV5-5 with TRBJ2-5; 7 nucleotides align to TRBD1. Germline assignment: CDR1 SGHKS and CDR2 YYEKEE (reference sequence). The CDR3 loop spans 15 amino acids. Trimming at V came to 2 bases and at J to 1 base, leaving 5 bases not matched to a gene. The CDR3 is CASSLTGVGQETQYF. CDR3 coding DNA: TGTGCCAGCAGCTTAACAGGGGTTGGCCAAGAGACCCAGTACTTC.